Each of the 32 T cell receptor beta chains below was sequenced from the same sample in a study of CD4+ T cells in melanoma. Some clones are missing from TCRdb's copy, which holds only in-frame ones; the method was immunoSEQ multiplex PCR. The repertoire holds about 140,000 clones, with around 90% as singletons. All receptors derive from a human donor with melanoma.

The V call is TRBV10-3, the J call TRBJ1-2, with D uncertain. The ends were cut back, 6 bases at V and 13 bases at J, with 15 bases in the middle. CDR3 size: 11 residues. The germline CDR1 and CDR2 sequences are ENHRY and SYGVKD. CDR3 loop: CAIRGGFSATF. CDR3 DNA sequence: TGTGCCATCAGGGGAGGGTTTTCAGCCACCTTC.

The CDR3 sequence: CASSSGLVQETQYF. In DNA, the CDR3 is TGTGCCAGCAGCTCGGGACTGGTCCAAGAGACCCAGTACTTC. The chain has TRBV5-4 and TRBJ2-5; maybe TRBD2 (6 bases). The germline V gene encodes CDR1 SGHNT and CDR2 YYREEE (reference sequence). Trimming cost V 3 bases and J 1 base, with 10 bases left between them. This CDR3 is 14 amino acids long.

The chain has TRBV9 and TRBJ2-2, with D possibly matching TRBD1 (7 bases). Germline V gives CDR1 SGDLS, CDR2 YYNGEE. V shed 0 bases and J shed 5 bases, with 11 bases lying between them. The CDR3 runs 15 residues. The CDR3 nucleotides are TGTGCCAGCAGCGTAGCAGGGGGGCAAACCGGGGAGCTGTTTTTT. This codes for CASSVAGGQTGELFF.

This clone was counted a single time. The chain recombines TRBV7-9 with TRBJ1-1; 7 bases map to TRBD1. Germline V lookup: CDR1 SEHNR, CDR2 FQNEAQ (reference sequence). The CDR3 totals 14 residues. Trimming took 2 bases from V and 3 from J; bases not matched to a gene: 3. CDR3 coding DNA: TGTGCCAGCAGCTTACGGGACAGAGACACTGAAGCTTTCTTT. Translation: CASSLRDRDTEAFF.

This clone was detected once. This chain links TRBV18 with TRBJ1-1, with 10 positions matching TRBD1. V shed 3 bases and J 4 bases; nucleotides not matched to a gene: 8. The CDR3 length is 16 residues. CDR1 is KGHSH and CDR2 is LQKENI in the germline V gene. CDR3 in amino acids: CASSPVGTGASTEAFF. The CDR3 nucleotides read TGTGCCAGCTCACCGGTGGGGACAGGGGCTAGCACTGAAGCTTTCTTT.

The chain recombines TRBV6-5 with TRBJ1-2; TRBD1 might be the D (5 bases). Germline values: CDR1 MNHEY, CDR2 SVGAGI. This CDR3 has 13 amino acids. V was pared by 6 bases and J by 6 bases, with 14 bases between. Written as DNA, the CDR3 is TGTGCCAGCAGCCGCAGGGTTGAGAATGGCTACACCTTC. This translates into CASSRRVENGYTF.

The CDR3 loop reads CASSYPASGGLEEYF. CDR3 coding DNA: TGTGCCAGCAGCTACCCAGCTAGCGGGGGTCTAGAAGAGTACTTC. The chain carries TRBV5-4 and TRBJ2-5; 10 bases match TRBD2. This CDR3 has 15 residues. Germline lookup yields CDR1 SGHNT and CDR2 YYREEE (reference sequence). J lost 12 bases, V lost 3 bases, and 14 bases had no gene match.

This clone was picked up one time. CDR3 DNA: TGTGCCAGCAGCCACGGACAGGGGAGTGAAAAACTGTTTTTT. This sequence encodes CASSHGQGSEKLFF. V and J are TRBV11-2 and TRBJ1-4, with 9 positions matching TRBD1. CDR1 SGHAT and CDR2 FQNNGV come from the germline V gene. The ends lost 5 bases at V and 7 bases at J; junction bases unmatched: 5. The CDR3 has 14 residues.

The genes are TRBV5-1 and TRBJ2-3, with TRBD2 matching over 7 bases. V lost 3 bases to trimming and J lost 1 base; unmatched junction nucleotides: 11. The CDR3 runs 17 residues. Germline CDR1 is SGHRS and CDR2 is YFSETQ. CDR3 sequence: CASSSGGMAGGTDTQYF. CDR3 DNA sequence: TGCGCCAGCAGCTCCGGTGGGATGGCGGGGGGCACAGATACGCAGTATTTT. Filled out from reference TRBV5-1 and TRBJ2-3, the complete variable domain reads KAGVTQTPRYLIKTRGQQVTLSCSPISGHRSVSWYQQTPGQGLQFLFEYFSETQRNKGNFPGRFSGRQFSNSRSEMNVSTLELGDSALYLCASSSGGMAGGTDTQYFGPGTRLTVL.

This chain uses TRBV19 with TRBJ2-2; D possibly corresponds to TRBD1 (5 bases). Germline assignment: CDR1 LNHDA and CDR2 SQIVND (reference sequence). Trimming shortened V by 3 bases and J by 5 bases, and 10 bases separated the two germline ends. CDR3 length: 14 residues. CDR3 nucleotides: TGTGCCAGTAGTATCCCTTACAGGACCGGGGAGCTGTTTTTT. This gives the protein CASSIPYRTGELFF.

The chain employs TRBV5-1 and TRBJ1-3, with 8 bases fitting TRBD1. The CDR3 runs 16 residues. The V segment lost 4 bases and the J segment 2 bases; nucleotides outside the gene matches: 8. In germline, CDR1 is SGHRS, CDR2 YFSETQ. The DNA of the CDR3 is TGCGCCAGCAGCGAAACAGGGGGAGTTGCTGGAAACACCATATATTTT. Protein: CASSETGGVAGNTIYF.

This chain uses TRBV27 with TRBJ2-1; 10 bases are shared with TRBD2. The CDR3 has 17 amino acids. The germline gives CDR1 MNHEY, CDR2 SMNVEV (reference sequence). The junction had 14 bases not matched to a gene; V was cut back by 4 bases and J by 8 bases. DNA for the CDR3: TGTGCCAGCAGTTCATATCCGAGCGGGGGGGTTTCCGATGAGCAGTTCTTC. Translation: CASSSYPSGGVSDEQFF.

This sequence joins TRBV6-5 and TRBJ2-1, with 7 bases that match TRBD1. Per germline, CDR1 MNHEY and CDR2 SVGAGI. The CDR3 has 16 amino acids. V was clipped by 4 bases and J by 5 bases; unmatched bases: 11. The CDR3 spells CASSLRDRVRHNEQFF. The CDR3 coding sequence is TGTGCCAGCAGTTTACGAGACAGGGTTCGGCACAATGAGCAGTTCTTC.

This rearrangement joins TRBV5-1 to TRBJ2-6; the D gene is possibly TRBD1 (5 bases). V was pared by 2 bases and J by 0 bases, with 6 bases between. The CDR3 length is 15 residues. Germline CDR1 is SGHRS and CDR2 is YFSETQ. CDR3 region: CASSFTGSGANVLTF. CDR3 DNA sequence: TGCGCCAGCAGCTTTACAGGCTCTGGGGCCAACGTCCTGACTTTC.

In the case of this clone: The same CDR3 is also encoded by other DNA sequences in this sample. The V call is TRBV5-1, the J call TRBJ2-3, with 8 bases lining up with TRBD2. Germline V lookup: CDR1 SGHRS, CDR2 YFSETQ. The CDR3 is made up of 14 amino acids. The V segment lost 7 bases and the J segment 0 bases; nucleotides outside the gene matches: 4. The CDR3, as DNA: TGCGCCAGCTCCCCGGGGGGGAGCACAGATACGCAGTATTTT. This encodes CASSPGGSTDTQYF.

The chain's CDR3 is CASSYRLAGATDTQYF. The CDR3 DNA follows: TGTGCCAGCAGCTACAGACTAGCGGGGGCCACAGATACGCAGTATTTT. The chain links TRBV11-2 to TRBJ2-3; 12 bases line up with TRBD2. Germline V gene data show CDR1 as SGHAT and CDR2 as FQNNGV. V trimming: 4 bases; J trimming: 2 bases; junction bases outside the gene matches: 4. The CDR3 spans 16 residues. Looking up the rest from reference TRBV11-2 and TRBJ2-3 gives the full variable domain: EAGVAQSPRYKIIEKRQSVAFWCNPISGHATLYWYQQILGQGPKLLIQFQNNGVVDDSQLPKDRFSAERLKGVDSTLKIQPAKLEDSAVYLCASSYRLAGATDTQYFGPGTRLTVL.

The J gene is TRBJ2-5, the V gene TRBV2, with D uncertain. Germline CDR1 and CDR2: SNHLY and FYNNEI. CDR3 length: 14 amino acids. V lost 4 bases, J lost 4 bases, and 13 bases lay in between. The CDR3 loop is CASSVVTSRETQYF. The CDR3 nucleotides are TGTGCCAGCAGTGTTGTAACCTCCCGAGAGACCCAGTACTTC.

The chain recombines TRBV7-3 with TRBJ2-1; D gene uncertain. This CDR3 comprises 14 residues. Germline loops: CDR1 SGHTA, CDR2 FQGTGA. Between the trimmed V and J ends, which lost 0 bases and 2 bases, there was a span of 5 bases. CDR3 sequence: CASSLTGTYNEQFF. CDR3 coding DNA: TGTGCCAGCAGCTTAACAGGGACCTACAATGAGCAGTTCTTC.

The chain employs TRBV6-5 and TRBJ2-1; no firm D call. The V gene's germline CDR1 is MNHEY and CDR2 SVGAGI. V lost 2 bases and J lost 1, with 9 bases in between. This CDR3 is built from 15 residues. The CDR3 sequence: CASSYRALSYNEQFF. The CDR3 nucleotides read TGTGCCAGCAGTTACCGGGCCCTTTCCTACAATGAGCAGTTCTTC.

The chain links TRBV6-5 to TRBJ1-1; 7 bases are shared with TRBD1. The CDR3 has 13 residues. CDR1 and CDR2 from the germline V gene are MNHEY and SVGAGI. The V segment lost 11 bases and the J segment 0 bases; nucleotides outside the gene matches: 6. CDR3 in amino acids: CAAQGQMNTEAFF. In nucleotides, the CDR3 is TGTGCCGCCCAGGGACAGATGAACACTGAAGCTTTCTTT.

This chain links TRBV14 with TRBJ2-5, with a weak D call TRBD1 (5 bases). With 4 bases removed from V and 5 bases from J, the gap between germline ends came to 17 bases. Germline V gives CDR1 SGHDN, CDR2 FVKESK. The CDR3 consists of 15 residues. CDR3 sequence reads: CASSPGNWARETQYF. The CDR3 region has the DNA TGTGCCAGCAGCCCAGGGAACTGGGCCCGGGAGACCCAGTACTTC.

The rearrangement links TRBV18 to TRBJ2-1, with TRBD2 matching 11 bases. The CDR3 is 18 residues long. After removal of 2 bases from V and 0 bases from J, the junction contained 6 bases not matched to a gene. Germline V gene data show CDR1 as KGHSH and CDR2 as LQKENI. The DNA for the CDR3 is TGTGCCAGCTCACCATATCCTAGCGGGGGGAGCTCCTACAATGAGCAGTTCTTC. Amino acids: CASSPYPSGGSSYNEQFF.

The CDR3 nucleotides read TGTGCCAGCAGCCAAGGGACAGGGGGCGGCACAGATACGCAGTATTTT. It specifies CASSQGTGGGTDTQYF. The chain joins TRBV4-2 to TRBJ2-3, with 11 bases that match TRBD1. Losses at the gene ends were 1 base for V and 1 base for J; bases not matched to a gene: 1. Per the germline V gene, CDR1 is LGHNA and CDR2 is YNFKEQ. CDR3 length: 16 residues.

The chain couples TRBV18 to TRBJ2-3; D is possibly TRBD1 or TRBD2 (5 bases each). Germline assignment: CDR1 KGHSH and CDR2 LQKENI. Trimming took 5 bases from V and 0 from J, leaving 15 bases between them. The CDR3 is 16 residues long. The CDR3, as DNA: TGTGCCAGCTCATCGGCCGGGACCACTAGCACAGATACGCAGTATTTT. Translated: CASSSAGTTSTDTQYF.

The rearrangement joins TRBV30 to TRBJ1-2; 7 bases line up with TRBD1. The CDR3 covers 13 residues. Germline CDR1 GTSNPN, CDR2 SVGIG (reference sequence). Unmatched junction bases numbered 6, after V lost 2 bases and J lost 6 bases. As DNA, the CDR3 is TGTGCCTGGAGTCAACAGGGGATCGATGGCTACACCTTC. Protein sequence: CAWSQQGIDGYTF. Together with reference TRBV30 and TRBJ1-2, the CDR3 gives the full variable domain: SQTIHQWPATLVQPVGSPLSLECTVEGTSNPNLYWYRQAAGRGLQLLFYSVGIGQISSEVPQNLSASRPQDRQFILSSKKLLLSDSGFYLCAWSQQGIDGYTFGSGTRLTVV.

The chain recombines TRBV6-5 with TRBJ2-1, with D perhaps assigned TRBD1 or TRBD2 (5 bases each). The V gene lost 10 bases and the J gene lost 5 bases, with 18 bases spanning the gap. From germline, CDR1 is MNHEY and CDR2 SVGAGI. The CDR3 has 14 residues. In DNA form, the CDR3 reads TGTGCCAACCGGGACGCGACCGACGACAATGAGCAGTTCTTC. It codes for CANRDATDDNEQFF.

The chain is built from TRBV30 and TRBJ2-7; D gene uncertain. The CDR3 has 12 residues. The V gene's germline CDR1 is GTSNPN and CDR2 SVGIG (reference sequence). V was pared by 3 bases and J by 2 bases, with 8 bases between. CDR3 in DNA: TGTGCCTGGAGCCAACCGGCCTACGAGCAGTACTTC. Encoded protein: CAWSQPAYEQYF. The full variable domain, its missing parts supplied by reference TRBV30 and TRBJ2-7, is SQTIHQWPATLVQPVGSPLSLECTVEGTSNPNLYWYRQAAGRGLQLLFYSVGIGQISSEVPQNLSASRPQDRQFILSSKKLLLSDSGFYLCAWSQPAYEQYFGPGTRLTVT.

There are a few counts of this clone. The chain recombines TRBV6-6 with TRBJ2-7; TRBD1 or TRBD2 may be the D gene (5 bases each). The V and J ends lost 5 bases and 5 bases respectively, with 19 bases between them. Germline V gene lookup returns CDR1 MNHNY and CDR2 SVGAGI (reference sequence). The CDR3 contains 15 residues. CDR3 DNA: TGTGCCAGCAGTGCCGCCGGGGCCGCGGCTGACGAGCAGTACTTC. This gives the protein CASSAAGAAADEQYF.

The chain uses TRBV16 and TRBJ1-4; D unresolved. The CDR3 runs to 17 residues. V shed 0 bases and J shed 0 bases, with 11 bases lying between them. CDR1 is KGHSY, CDR2 FQNENV, per germline. The CDR3 DNA is TGTGCCAGCAGCCAATCCTCGCGGTCTGCAACTAATGAAAAACTGTTTTTT. This encodes CASSQSSRSATNEKLFF.

The chain recombines TRBV6-1 with TRBJ2-2; no firm D call. CDR1 and CDR2 (germline): MNHNS, SASEGT. This CDR3 is 16 amino acids long. Trimming took off 4 bases at V and 5 bases at J, with 17 bases between the two ends. The CDR3 is CASSVDFQGWTGELFF. The CDR3 bases are TGTGCCAGCAGTGTCGACTTCCAAGGGTGGACCGGGGAGCTGTTTTTT.

This clone came up once. The rearrangement uses TRBV7-6 and TRBJ2-5; D is perhaps TRBD1 (6 bases). CDR3 length: 13 amino acids. The V gene lost 5 bases and the J gene lost 3 bases, with 10 bases spanning the gap. CDR1 and CDR2 (germline): SGHVS, FNYEAQ. The CDR3 is CASSTDRKETQYF. CDR3 coding DNA: TGTGCCAGCAGCACGGACAGAAAAGAGACCCAGTACTTC. The whole variable domain, remainder taken from reference TRBV7-6 and TRBJ2-5, is GAGVSQSPRYKVTKRGQDVALRCDPISGHVSLYWYRQALGQGPEFLTYFNYEAQQDKSGLPNDRFSAERPEGSISTLTIQRTEQRDSAMYRCASSTDRKETQYFGPGTRLLVL.

This chain connects TRBV12-5 to TRBJ2-7; 7 bases fit TRBD2. J lost 1 base, V lost 6 bases, and 0 bases had no gene match. Germline CDR1 reads LGHNT; CDR2 reads FRNRAP. The CDR3 spans 12 residues. This CDR3 reads CASGGGSYEQYF. DNA for the CDR3: TGTGCTAGTGGCGGGGGGTCCTACGAGCAGTACTTC.